The entry that follows covers one T cell receptor (beta chain) sequence. Its antigen remains unidentified. With 60 Vbeta and 13 Jbeta primers, the PCR was carried out. Per the study methods: Approximately 10 million shared chains were among about 80 million unique TCR beta chains counted in a later analysis. Sequencing used immunoSEQ multiplex PCR; TCRdb keeps in-frame clones, though not all of them. The V and J calls and clone size are taken from that table; D and trimming were inferred from the DNA. The table shows some 80,000 clones, with 65% to 85% occurring only once. This entry is derived from a study of cytomegalovirus exposure and HLA in healthy donors. The study's findings and limits: An assumption of roughly uniform sequencing depth across donors underlay the presence/absence analyses. Previous analysis showed most TCR beta V segments were productive about 90% or about 30% of the time.

The study sampled nominally healthy donors, though unrecorded immune exposures were likely. The sample comprised PBMCs. The source is a man aged 45-65 years in good health and CMV-seronegative.

CDR3 in amino acids: CASGLVRDTGELFF. For the CDR3, the DNA is TGTGCTAGTGGTTTGGTGAGGGACACCGGGGAGCTGTTTTTT. V and J are TRBV12-5 and TRBJ2-2, with a weak D call TRBD2 (5 bases). Germline-derived CDR1 and CDR2 are LGHNT and FRNRAP. The CDR3 sequence is 14 residues long. Trimming shortened V by 0 bases and J by 3 bases, and 5 bases separated the two germline ends. Using reference TRBV12-5 and TRBJ2-2 for the parts outside the CDR3, the full variable domain is DARVTQTPRHKVTEMGQEVTMRCQPILGHNTVFWYRQTMMQGLELLAYFRNRAPLDDSGMPKDRFSAEMPDATLATLKIQPSEPRDSAVYFCASGLVRDTGELFFGEGSRLTVL.